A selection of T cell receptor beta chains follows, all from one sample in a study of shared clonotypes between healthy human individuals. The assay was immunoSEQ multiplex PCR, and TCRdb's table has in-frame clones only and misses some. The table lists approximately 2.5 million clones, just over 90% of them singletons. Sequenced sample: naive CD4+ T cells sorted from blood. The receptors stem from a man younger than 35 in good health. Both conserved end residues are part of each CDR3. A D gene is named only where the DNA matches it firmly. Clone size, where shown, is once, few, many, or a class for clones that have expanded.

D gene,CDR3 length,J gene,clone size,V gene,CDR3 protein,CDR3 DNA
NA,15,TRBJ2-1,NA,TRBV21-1,CASSKFGRALREQFF,TGTGCCAGCAGCAAATTTGGCCGCGCACTCCGGGAGCAGTTCTTC
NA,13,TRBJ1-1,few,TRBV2,CASSAIVNTEAFF,TGTGCCAGCAGTGCTATAGTGAACACTGAAGCTTTCTTT
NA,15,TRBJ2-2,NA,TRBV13,CASSRRDSYTGELFF,TGTGCCAGCAGCCGTCGGGATAGCTACACCGGGGAGCTGTTTTTT
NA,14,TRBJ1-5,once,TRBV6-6,CASSGGRSNQPQHF,TGTGCCAGCAGCGGGGGTCGGAGCAATCAGCCCCAGCATTTT
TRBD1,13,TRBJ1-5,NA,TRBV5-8,CASSRDRNQPQHF,TGTGCCAGCAGCCGGGACAGGAATCAGCCCCAGCATTTT
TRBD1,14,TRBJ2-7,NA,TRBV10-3,CAIRVGTGGYEQYF,TGTGCCATCAGAGTTGGGACAGGGGGCTACGAGCAGTACTTC
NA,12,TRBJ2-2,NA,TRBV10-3,CAISEPTGELFF,TGTGCCATCAGTGAGCCCACCGGGGAGCTGTTTTTT
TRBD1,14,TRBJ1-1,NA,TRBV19,CASSRQGANTEAFF,TGTGCCAGTTCCCGACAGGGGGCAAACACTGAAGCTTTCTTT
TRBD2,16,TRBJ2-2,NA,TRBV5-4,CASSLMTSGNTGELFF,TGTGCCAGCAGCTTAATGACTAGCGGGAACACCGGGGAGCTGTTTTTT
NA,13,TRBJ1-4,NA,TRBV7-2,CASSFSWDEKLFF,TGTGCCAGCAGCTTTTCGTGGGATGAAAAACTGTTTTTT
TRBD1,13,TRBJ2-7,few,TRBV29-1,CSVGGTDVHEQYF,TGCAGCGTTGGAGGGACAGACGTCCACGAGCAGTACTTC
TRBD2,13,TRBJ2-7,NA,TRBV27,CASSGTSGDEQYF,TGTGCCAGCAGCGGGACTAGCGGGGACGAGCAGTACTTC
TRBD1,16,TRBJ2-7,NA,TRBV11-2,CASSLSGTGSSYEQYF,TGTGCCAGCAGCCTGTCCGGGACAGGCTCCTCCTACGAGCAGTACTTC
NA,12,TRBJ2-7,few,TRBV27,CASSFKGYEQYF,TGTGCCAGCAGTTTCAAGGGCTACGAGCAGTACTTC
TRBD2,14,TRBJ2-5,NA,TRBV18,CASSAGTTQETQYF,TGTGCCAGCTCCGCCGGGACTACCCAAGAGACCCAGTACTTC
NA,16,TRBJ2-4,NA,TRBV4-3,CASSQEGGGAKNIQYF,TGCGCCAGCAGCCAAGAAGGAGGGGGGGCGAAAAACATTCAGTACTTC
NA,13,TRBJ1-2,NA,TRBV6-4,CASSDLGLGGYTF,TGTGCCAGCAGTGACTTAGGGTTGGGTGGCTACACCTTC
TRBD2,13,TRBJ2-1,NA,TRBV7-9,CVGRTSGINEQFF,TGTGTCGGTCGGACTAGCGGGATTAATGAGCAGTTCTTC
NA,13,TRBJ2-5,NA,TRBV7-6,CASSLMDVETQYF,TGTGCCAGCAGCTTAATGGATGTGGAGACCCAGTACTTC
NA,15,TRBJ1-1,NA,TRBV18,CASSPFFQGNTEAFF,TGTGCCAGCTCACCGTTTTTTCAGGGGAACACTGAAGCTTTCTTT
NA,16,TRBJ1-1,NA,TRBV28,CASSLYLTGPNTEAFF,TGTGCCAGCAGTTTATACCTAACGGGCCCGAACACTGAAGCTTTCTTT
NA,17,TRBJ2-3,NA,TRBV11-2,CASSLDRWGGPADTQYF,TGTGCCAGCAGCTTAGATCGGTGGGGGGGGCCCGCAGATACGCAGTATTTT
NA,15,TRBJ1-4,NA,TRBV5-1,CASSLVSGSPEKLFF,TGCGCCAGCAGCTTGGTTTCAGGTAGTCCTGAAAAACTGTTTTTT
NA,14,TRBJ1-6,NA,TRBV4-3,CASSQEQGGSPLHF,TGCGCCAGCAGCCAAGAACAGGGTGGTTCACCCCTCCACTTT
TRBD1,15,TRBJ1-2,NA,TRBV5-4,CASSLLADREYGYTF,TGTGCCAGCAGCCTCCTCGCCGACAGGGAATACGGCTACACCTTC
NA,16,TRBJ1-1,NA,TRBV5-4,CASSSDPRGLNTEAFF,TGTGCCAGCAGCTCGGATCCCAGGGGTCTGAACACTGAAGCTTTCTTT
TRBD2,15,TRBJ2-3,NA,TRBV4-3,CASSQTSGSPDTQYF,TGCGCCAGCAGCCAGACTAGCGGGAGCCCAGATACGCAGTATTTT
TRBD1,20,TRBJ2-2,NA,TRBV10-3,CAISGDRVTPTSPNTGELFF,TGTGCCATCAGTGGGGACAGAGTAACCCCAACTAGTCCGAACACCGGGGAGCTGTTTTTT
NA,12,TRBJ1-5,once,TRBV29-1,CSAAQGNQPQHF,TGCAGCGCTGCTCAGGGGAACCAGCCCCAGCATTTT
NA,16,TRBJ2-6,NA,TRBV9,CASSEEGLTGANVLTF,TGTGCCAGCAGTGAGGAGGGGCTTACTGGGGCCAACGTCCTGACTTTC
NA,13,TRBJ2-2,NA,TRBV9,CASSVGTTGELFF,TGTGCCAGCAGCGTAGGGACAACCGGGGAGCTGTTTTTT
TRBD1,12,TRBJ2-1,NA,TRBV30,CAWTEYRGEQFF,TGTGCCTGGACCGAATACAGGGGTGAGCAGTTCTTC
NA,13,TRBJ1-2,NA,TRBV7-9,CASSLPGLNGYTF,TGTGCCAGCAGCTTACCAGGGTTGAATGGCTACACCTTC
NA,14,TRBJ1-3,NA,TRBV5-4,CASSLSLSGNTIYF,TGTGCCAGCAGCTTGTCCCTCTCTGGAAACACCATATATTTT
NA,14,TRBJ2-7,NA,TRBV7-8,CASSLLAFTYEQYF,TGTGCCAGCAGCTTACTCGCGTTCACCTACGAGCAGTACTTC
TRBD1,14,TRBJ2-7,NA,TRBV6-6,CASKSPTGPYEQYF,TGTGCCAGCAAATCACCGACAGGGCCCTACGAGCAGTACTTC
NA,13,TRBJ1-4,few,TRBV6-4,CASSRTANEKLFF,TGTGCCAGCAGTCGGACGGCTAATGAAAAACTGTTTTTT
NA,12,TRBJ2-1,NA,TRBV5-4,CASSSQGNEQFF,TGTGCCAGCAGCTCGCAGGGCAATGAGCAGTTCTTC
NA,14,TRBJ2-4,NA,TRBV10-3,CAISEALAKNIQYF,TGTGCCATCAGTGAGGCGCTAGCCAAAAACATTCAGTACTTC
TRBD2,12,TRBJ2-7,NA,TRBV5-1,CASSLERGEQYF,TGCGCCAGCAGCCTAGAGCGGGGAGAGCAGTACTTC
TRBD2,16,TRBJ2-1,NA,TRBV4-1,CASSQVGLAVGNEQFF,TGCGCCAGCAGCCAAGTCGGACTAGCAGTCGGCAATGAGCAGTTCTTC
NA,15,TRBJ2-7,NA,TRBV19,CASSIEQGTPYEQYF,TGTGCCAGTAGTATAGAACAGGGCACCCCCTACGAGCAGTACTTC
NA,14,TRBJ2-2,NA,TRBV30,CAWSPRPPPGELFF,TGTGCCTGGAGTCCACGACCCCCTCCCGGGGAGCTGTTTTTT
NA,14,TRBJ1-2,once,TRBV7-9,CASSFSGLGYGYTF,TGTGCCAGCAGCTTTTCAGGGTTAGGCTATGGCTACACCTTC
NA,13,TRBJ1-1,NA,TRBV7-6,CASSLQSNTEAFF,TGTGCCAGCAGCTTACAGTCGAACACTGAAGCTTTCTTT
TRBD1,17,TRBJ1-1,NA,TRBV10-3,CAISESTRVGGADEAFF,TGTGCCATCAGTGAGTCGACTCGAGTAGGGGGCGCTGATGAAGCTTTCTTT
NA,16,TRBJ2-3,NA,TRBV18,CASSPRVGAGGDTQYF,TGTGCCAGCTCACCACGGGTGGGGGCCGGGGGAGATACGCAGTATTTT
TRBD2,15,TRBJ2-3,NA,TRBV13,CASSGGRAFGDTQYF,TGTGCCAGCTCAGGCGGGAGGGCCTTTGGAGATACGCAGTATTTT
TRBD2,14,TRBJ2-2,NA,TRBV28,CASLRGRGTGELFF,TGTGCCAGCCTCCGAGGGAGGGGCACCGGGGAGCTGTTTTTT
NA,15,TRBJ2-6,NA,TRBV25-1,CASSDSDSGANVLTF,TGTGCCAGCAGTGACTCAGATTCTGGGGCCAACGTCCTGACTTTC
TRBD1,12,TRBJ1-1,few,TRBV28,CASRGGFVEAFF,TGTGCCAGCAGAGGGGGCTTTGTCGAAGCTTTCTTT
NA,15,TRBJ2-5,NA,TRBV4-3,CASSQEGRSQETQYF,TGCGCCAGCAGCCAAGAGGGGAGGAGCCAAGAGACCCAGTACTTC
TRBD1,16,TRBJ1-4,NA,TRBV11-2,CASSFPGQLRYEKLFF,TGTGCCAGCAGCTTCCCGGGACAGCTGAGATATGAAAAACTGTTTTTT
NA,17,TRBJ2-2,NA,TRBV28,CASGPSGLTANTGELFF,TGTGCCAGCGGGCCCTCTGGACTAACCGCGAACACCGGGGAGCTGTTTTTT